Below, 3 T cell receptor beta chains from the same sample are listed, as sequenced in a study of cytomegalovirus exposure and HLA in healthy donors (dated by TCRdb to the late 2010s). Libraries were made using the immunoSEQ multiplex PCR assay. For the multiplex PCR, a mixture combining 60 forward primers for TCR Vbeta segments and 13 reverse primers for TCR Jbeta segments was used. TCRdb took this table from immuneACCESS and kept in-frame rearrangements with V and J called. Such tables lack part of the clones; where checked against another copy, unresolved V genes explain under half of the gap, and the rest is unexplained. Across this sample there are some 120,000 clones, with around 80% seen only once. The top ten clonotypes cover 3.4% of the sample. Specimen: PBMCs. The receptors shown here come from a young man in good health and CMV-seronegative.

V is TRBV25-1 and J is TRBJ1-3; 9 bases fit TRBD1. There are 17 residues in the CDR3. Germline-derived CDR1 and CDR2 are MGHDK and SYGVNS. Losses at the gene ends were 10 bases for V and 4 bases for J; bases not matched to a gene: 17. The DNA of the CDR3 is TGTGCCACCAAACCCCGGGGACAGGGTCCGCTCGGAAACACCATATATTTT. This sequence encodes CATKPRGQGPLGNTIYF.

This CDR3 is CASSWAHNYGYTF. The CDR3 bases are TGTGCCAGCAGTTGGGCCCACAACTATGGCTACACCTTC. The rearrangement joins TRBV28 to TRBJ1-2; D is uncertain. The CDR3 runs 13 residues. Trimming shortened V by 4 bases and J by 2 bases, and 8 bases separated the two germline ends. The germline V gene has CDR1 MDHEN and CDR2 SYDVKM.

The chain carries TRBV6-5 and TRBJ1-5; 8 bases map to TRBD1. CDR3 size: 13 residues. Germline-derived CDR1 and CDR2 are MNHEY and SVGAGI. The J segment lost 4 bases and the V segment lost 8 bases, leaving 4 bases of the junction unmatched. The CDR3, as DNA: TGTGCCAGCGGACAGGGTCTTAATCAGCCCCAGCATTTT. Translating it yields CASGQGLNQPQHF.